Given below is one T cell receptor (beta chain) in context. The data stem from a study of T cell changes during pregnancy in multiple sclerosis. Data came from immunoSEQ multiplex PCR; TCRdb stores just in-frame clones and leaves some out. The repertoire includes roughly 100,000 clones, about 90% of them detected once, and about 1.6% sits in the top ten. Germline-derived CDR1 and CDR2 are ENHRY and SYGVKD. Trimming took 7 bases from V and 4 from J, leaving 11 bases between them. The CDR3 spans 13 residues. The receptor comes from a female donor with multiple sclerosis, enrolled in a pregnancy study. This chain connects TRBV10-3 to TRBJ1-5; D call uncertain. Source: peripheral blood, taken before pregnancy. CDR3 sequence reads: CAITPGRNQPQHF. The CDR3 nucleotides read TGTGCCATCACCCCGGGGAGGAATCAGCCCCAGCATTTT.